Below, 22 T cell receptor beta chains from the same sample are listed, as sequenced in a study of blood T cells in healthy people across ages (dated by TCRdb to between 2015 and 2016). The method was 5' RACE. TCRdb records Illumina HiSeq 2500 as the sequencer. A second PCR of about 6 to 12 cycles was run with a J-beta primer mix and a sample-barcoded 5' primer. In-frame beta chains were kept once TCRdb had trimmed the public reads at Q25 with fastp and called clones with MiXCR. Each record represents a unique CDR3 protein, reported with the most common genes and DNA among its rows. Recorded for this sample are roughly 860,000 distinct CDR3 sequences; approximately 67% of them occurred a single time. The ten largest clones capture roughly 26% of the sample. The sample taken for sequencing was blood. The origin of the receptors is a man aged 30 to 39 in good health.

The J gene is TRBJ1-4, the V gene TRBV4-3; D is ambiguous. The length of the CDR3 is 15 residues. Germline CDR1 and CDR2: LGHNA and YSLEER. Deletions cut 0 bases from V and 13 bases from J, with 18 bases between. CDR3 amino acids: CASSQDNGLREGLFF. As DNA, the CDR3 is TGCGCCAGCAGCCAAGACAACGGCCTGAGGGAGGGACTGTTTTTT.

The chain has TRBV3-1 and TRBJ1-6; D gene ambiguous. V dropped 0 bases and J dropped 10 bases, with 16 bases sitting between them. The germline V gene has CDR1 LGHDT and CDR2 YNNKEL (reference sequence). The CDR3 runs 16 residues. The CDR3 nucleotides read TGTGCCAGCAGCCAAGACAAGCGCAGGTCAGGATCACCCCTCCACTTT. This translates into CASSQDKRRSGSPLHF. The variable domain in full, with the rest retrieved from reference TRBV3-1 and TRBJ1-6, is DTAVSQTPKYLVTQMGNDKSIKCEQNLGHDTMYWYKQDSKKFLKIMFSYNNKELIINETVPNRFSPKSPDKAHLNLHINSLELGDSAVYFCASSQDKRRSGSPLHFGNGTRLTVT.

This rearrangement joins TRBV4-3 to TRBJ1-2; 9 bases agree with TRBD1. Losses at the gene ends were 0 bases for V and 6 bases for J; bases not matched to a gene: 11. The germline V gene encodes CDR1 LGHNA and CDR2 YSLEER. There are 17 residues in the CDR3. The CDR3, as DNA: TGCGCCAGCAGCCAAGATCAGACAGGGGGGATTGAAGATGGCTACACCTTC. It specifies CASSQDQTGGIEDGYTF.

The chain recombines TRBV3-1 with TRBJ2-1; D not certain. Germline CDR1 and CDR2: LGHDT and YNNKEL (reference sequence). V was shortened by 4 bases and J by 6 bases, with 22 bases between the two germline ends. The CDR3 is 17 residues long. CDR3 sequence: CASSPFDTGLRSNEQFF. The CDR3 region has the DNA TGTGCCAGCAGCCCCTTCGATACCGGGCTGAGGTCCAATGAGCAGTTCTTC.

The chain is built from TRBV7-3 and TRBJ1-1, with TRBD1 matching 7 bases. V lost 5 bases to trimming and J lost 4 bases; unmatched junction nucleotides: 4. The germline V gene encodes CDR1 SGHTA and CDR2 FQGTGA. There are 13 residues in the CDR3. The CDR3 here is CASSMTGLTEAFF. CDR3 DNA sequence: TGTGCCAGCAGCATGACAGGGCTCACTGAAGCTTTCTTT.

This sequence joins TRBV6-2 or TRBV6-3 and TRBJ2-2, with TRBD1 matching over 8 bases. V shed 5 bases and J 3 bases; nucleotides not matched to a gene: 5. The germline gives CDR1 MNHEY, CDR2 SVGEGT. CDR3 length: 15 residues. The CDR3 loop reads CASSRRTGYTGELFF. The CDR3 coding sequence is TGTGCCAGCAGTCGTCGGACAGGGTACACCGGGGAGCTGTTTTTT.

There are a few counts of this clonotype. The chain employs TRBV20-1 and TRBJ2-7; D unclear. The CDR3 is 15 residues long. The V end lost 0 bases, the J end lost 0 bases, and 12 bases lay between the germline ends. Germline V lookup: CDR1 DFQATT, CDR2 SNEGSKA (reference sequence). CDR3 amino acids: CSAREAPALSYEQYF. The CDR3 DNA reads TGCAGTGCTAGAGAAGCGCCCGCTCTCTCCTACGAGCAGTACTTC.

The V call is TRBV15, the J call TRBJ2-5; TRBD1 is a possible D gene (6 bases). Trimming pared 3 bases from V and 3 bases from J, leaving 11 bases between. This CDR3 has 14 amino acids. CDR1 is LNHNV and CDR2 is YYDKDF in the germline V gene (reference sequence). The CDR3 DNA reads TGTGCCACCAGCAGCCCGGACAGTAAAGAGACCCAGTACTTC. It codes for CATSSPDSKETQYF.

CDR3 region: CASSVSSGGYNEQFF. The CDR3 bases are TGTGCCAGCAGTGTATCTAGCGGGGGCTACAATGAGCAGTTCTTC. V usage is TRBV6-1 and J usage is TRBJ2-1; 10 bases are shared with TRBD2. Germline loops: CDR1 MNHNS, CDR2 SASEGT. The CDR3 has 15 amino acids. V dropped 4 bases and J dropped 3; count of bases not matched to a gene: 3.

This clonotype was counted only a few times. This chain uses TRBV20-1 with TRBJ2-5, with 9 bases aligning to TRBD1. There are 14 residues in the CDR3. V lost 2 bases to trimming and J lost 4 bases; unmatched junction nucleotides: 5. The germline V gene encodes CDR1 DFQATT and CDR2 SNEGSKA (reference sequence). This CDR3 reads CSARLGTGLETQYF. In DNA form, the CDR3 reads TGCAGTGCTAGATTGGGGACAGGGTTAGAGACCCAGTACTTC.

The chain couples TRBV7-2 to TRBJ2-3; the D is unclear. The V gene lost 2 bases and the J gene lost 4 bases, with 13 bases spanning the gap. This CDR3 spans 15 amino acids. The germline V gene encodes CDR1 SGHTA and CDR2 FQGNSA. The CDR3 spells CASSLRIFQPDTQYF. CDR3 DNA sequence: TGTGCCAGCAGCTTAAGGATCTTCCAACCAGATACGCAGTATTTT.

This clonotype was picked up a small number of times. The chain carries TRBV10-3 and TRBJ2-5, with 9 nucleotides matching TRBD1. The V and J ends lost 7 bases and 3 bases, in that order; junction bases with no gene match: 21. The CDR3 runs 19 residues. Per germline, CDR1 ENHRY and CDR2 SYGVKD. CDR3 nucleotide sequence: TGTGCCATCACCGTTGGTCCGCCCACCCGGGACAGGGTGGAAGAGACCCAGTACTTC. It yields the protein CAITVGPPTRDRVEETQYF.

The CDR3 loop is CSVLRLAGVRYEQFF. CDR3 coding DNA: TGCAGCGTTTTAAGACTAGCGGGGGTTAGGTATGAGCAGTTCTTC. This sequence joins TRBV29-1 and TRBJ2-1; 12 nucleotides match TRBD2. The CDR3 is 15 amino acids. The junction had 10 bases not matched to a gene; V was cut back by 5 bases and J by 8 bases. From germline, CDR1 is SQVTM and CDR2 ANQGSEA.

The chain has TRBV7-2 and TRBJ2-7; 10 nucleotides line up with TRBD1. V dropped 3 bases and J dropped 5; count of bases not matched to a gene: 7. The V gene's germline CDR1 is SGHTA and CDR2 FQGNSA. The CDR3 sequence is 15 residues long. CDR3 sequence reads: CASSFGTGVGDEQYF. DNA of the CDR3: TGTGCCAGCAGCTTCGGGACAGGGGTCGGGGACGAGCAGTACTTC. Full variable domain (missing parts from reference TRBV7-2 and TRBJ2-7): GAGVSQSPSNKVTEKGKDVELRCDPISGHTALYWYRQSLGQGLEFLIYFQGNSAPDKSGLPSDRFSAERTGGSVSTLTIQRTQQEDSAVYLCASSFGTGVGDEQYFGPGTRLTVT.

The rearrangement joins TRBV11-1 to TRBJ2-7; perhaps D is TRBD1 or TRBD2 (5 bases each). Germline CDR1 reads SGHAT; CDR2 reads FQDESV (reference sequence). The CDR3 is 16 amino acids. The ends were cut back, 0 bases at V and 0 bases at J, with 12 bases in the middle. This CDR3 is CASSLAGAASSYEQYF. DNA of the CDR3: TGTGCCAGCAGCTTAGCCGGGGCCGCTAGCTCCTACGAGCAGTACTTC.

The V call is TRBV27, the J call TRBJ2-7; 9 nucleotides agree with TRBD2. CDR3 size: 15 residues. V was clipped by 2 bases and J by 2 bases; unmatched bases: 4. Germline assignment: CDR1 MNHEY and CDR2 SMNVEV (reference sequence). DNA of the CDR3: TGTGCCAGCAGTTTAATGGCTAGCGGGGCCTACGAGCAGTACTTC. Its translation: CASSLMASGAYEQYF.

The chain employs TRBV29-1 and TRBJ2-7, with D uncertain. Germline CDR1 SQVTM, CDR2 ANQGSEA. V gave up 7 bases and J gave up 1 base, with 14 bases separating them. The CDR3 loop spans 13 amino acids. CDR3 in amino acids: CSGDAEGSYEQYF. For the CDR3, the DNA is TGCAGCGGTGACGCGGAAGGGTCCTACGAGCAGTACTTC.

The rearrangement joins TRBV7-9 to TRBJ2-4; a weak D match, TRBD2 (6 bases). Trimming removed 4 bases at V and 5 bases at J, with 15 bases between. The CDR3 spans 15 residues. Germline V lookup: CDR1 SEHNR, CDR2 FQNEAQ (reference sequence). CDR3 protein: CASSSYAGRQNIQYF. The CDR3 bases are TGTGCCAGCAGCTCCTACGCGGGACGGCAAAACATTCAGTACTTC.

The chain uses TRBV7-9 and TRBJ1-4; D is ambiguous. V dropped 5 bases and J dropped 14 bases, with 18 bases sitting between them. CDR1 and CDR2 from the germline V gene are SEHNR and FQNEAQ (reference sequence). The CDR3 is 13 amino acids. CDR3 region: CASSPAPTPRLFF. The CDR3 DNA reads TGTGCCAGCAGCCCTGCACCTACACCCCGGCTGTTTTTT.

This clonotype came up a few times. V is TRBV10-3 and J is TRBJ2-7; maybe TRBD1 (6 bases). V lost 10 bases to trimming and J lost 6 bases, with 19 bases between them. The CDR3 runs 13 residues. Germline CDR1 is ENHRY and CDR2 is SYGVKD. CDR3: CATLTGQPSEQYF. CDR3 nucleotides: TGTGCCACCCTGACAGGCCAACCGAGCGAGCAGTACTTC.

V usage is TRBV25-1 and J usage is TRBJ2-7; possibly TRBD2 for D (7 bases). Trimming stripped 6 bases from V and 1 base from J, with 22 bases between. CDR3 size: 17 residues. Germline V gene data show CDR1 as MGHDK and CDR2 as SYGVNS. The DNA for the CDR3 is TGTGCCAGCAGCAAAAGGGGGGGGACATATCGATCCTACGAGCAGTACTTC. This gives the protein CASSKRGGTYRSYEQYF.

The chain uses TRBV4-3 and TRBJ2-1; a possible D gene is TRBD1 (5 bases). Per germline, CDR1 LGHNA and CDR2 YSLEER. V was pared by 0 bases and J by 10 bases, with 10 bases between. This CDR3 comprises 13 residues. The CDR3 DNA reads as TGCGCCAGCAGCCAAGACTCAGGGATCGAGCAGTTCTTC. It codes for CASSQDSGIEQFF.